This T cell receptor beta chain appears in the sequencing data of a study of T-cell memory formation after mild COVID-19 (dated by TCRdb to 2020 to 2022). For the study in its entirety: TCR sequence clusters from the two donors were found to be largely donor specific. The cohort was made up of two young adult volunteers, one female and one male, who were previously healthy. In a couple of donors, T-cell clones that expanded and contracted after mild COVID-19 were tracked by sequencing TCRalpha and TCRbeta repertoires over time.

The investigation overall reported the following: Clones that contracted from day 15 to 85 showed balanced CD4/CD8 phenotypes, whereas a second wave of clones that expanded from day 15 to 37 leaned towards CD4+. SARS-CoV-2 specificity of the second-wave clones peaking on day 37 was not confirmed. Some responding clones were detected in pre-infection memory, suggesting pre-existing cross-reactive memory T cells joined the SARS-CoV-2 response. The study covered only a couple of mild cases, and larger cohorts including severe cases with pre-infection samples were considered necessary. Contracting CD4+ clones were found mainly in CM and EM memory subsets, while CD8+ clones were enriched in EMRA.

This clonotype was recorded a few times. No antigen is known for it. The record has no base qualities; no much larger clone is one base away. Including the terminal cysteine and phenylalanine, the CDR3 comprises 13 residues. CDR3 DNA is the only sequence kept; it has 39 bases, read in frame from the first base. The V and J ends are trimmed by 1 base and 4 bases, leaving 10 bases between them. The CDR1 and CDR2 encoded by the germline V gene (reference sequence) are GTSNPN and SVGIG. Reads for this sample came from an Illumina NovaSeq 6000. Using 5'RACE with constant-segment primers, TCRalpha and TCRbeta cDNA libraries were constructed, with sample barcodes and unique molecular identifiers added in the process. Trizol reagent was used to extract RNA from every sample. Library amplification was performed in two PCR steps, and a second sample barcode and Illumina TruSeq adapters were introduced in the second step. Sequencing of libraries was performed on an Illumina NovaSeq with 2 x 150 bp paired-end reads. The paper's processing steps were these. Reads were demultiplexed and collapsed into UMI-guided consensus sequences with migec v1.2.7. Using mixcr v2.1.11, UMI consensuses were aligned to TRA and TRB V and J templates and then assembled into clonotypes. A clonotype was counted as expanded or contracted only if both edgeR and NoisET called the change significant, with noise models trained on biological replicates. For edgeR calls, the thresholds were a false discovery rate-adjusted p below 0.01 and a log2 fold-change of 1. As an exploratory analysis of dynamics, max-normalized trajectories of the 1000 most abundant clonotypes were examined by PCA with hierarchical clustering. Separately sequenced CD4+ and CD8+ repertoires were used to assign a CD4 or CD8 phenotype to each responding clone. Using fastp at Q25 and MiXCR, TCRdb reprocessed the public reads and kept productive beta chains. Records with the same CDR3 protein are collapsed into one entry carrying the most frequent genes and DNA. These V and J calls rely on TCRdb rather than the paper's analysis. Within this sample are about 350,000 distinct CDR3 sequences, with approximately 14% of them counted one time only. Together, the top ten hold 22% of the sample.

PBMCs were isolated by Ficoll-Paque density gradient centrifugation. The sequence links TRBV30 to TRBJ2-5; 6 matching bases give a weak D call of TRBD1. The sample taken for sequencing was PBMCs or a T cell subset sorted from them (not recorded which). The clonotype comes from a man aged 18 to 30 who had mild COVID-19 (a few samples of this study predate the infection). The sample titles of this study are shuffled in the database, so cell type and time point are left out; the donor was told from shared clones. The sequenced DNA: TGTGCCTGGAGTGGGGGGCCAGGAGAGACCCAGTACTTC. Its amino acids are CAWSGGPGETQYF.